The 5 T cell receptor beta chains reported below all come from one sample, sequenced in a study of T-cell memory formation after mild COVID-19 (dated by TCRdb to 2020 to 2022). The library was generated by 5' RACE. The sequencer was an Illumina NovaSeq 6000. TCRdb itself trimmed the public reads at Q25 with fastp, ran MiXCR and retained productive beta chains. Identical CDR3 protein sequences are pooled into one entry, listed with their most common genes and DNA. The sample profile shows some 350,000 distinct CDR3 sequences; around a sixth of them were found once. The top ten hold 20% to 25% of the sample. Sequenced input: PBMCs or a T cell subset sorted from them (not recorded which). The receptor source for this set is a man between 18 and 29 years old who had mild COVID-19 (a few samples of this study predate the infection). The sample titles of this study are shuffled in the database, so cell type and time point are left out; the donor was told from shared clones.

This clonotype was seen more than once but under ten times. This chain links TRBV20-1 with TRBJ1-1; no firm D call. Trimming removed 5 bases at V and 2 bases at J, with 12 bases between. Per the germline V gene, CDR1 is DFQATT and CDR2 is SNEGSKA (reference sequence). CDR3 length equals 13 residues. The CDR3, as DNA: TGCAGTGCTGAGCTACAGTCAAACACTGAAGCTTTCTTT. The encoded protein is CSAELQSNTEAFF.

This chain joins TRBV11-1 and TRBJ1-1; 8 positions match TRBD1. Germline V gives CDR1 SGHAT, CDR2 FQDESV (reference sequence). The CDR3 runs 13 residues. The V gene end was trimmed by 3 bases and the J gene end by 10 bases; junction bases not matched to a gene: 7. The CDR3 loop is CASSFQGARGAFF. The CDR3 DNA reads as TGTGCCAGCAGCTTTCAGGGGGCGCGAGGAGCTTTCTTT.

The V call is TRBV10-2, the J call TRBJ2-7; TRBD1 matches 7 bases. Germline assignment: CDR1 WSHSY and CDR2 SAAADI. With 4 bases clipped from V and 2 bases from J, the junction kept 2 bases outside the gene matches. This CDR3 has 13 amino acids. The CDR3 protein is CASSGTGPYEQYF. The CDR3, as DNA: TGCGCCAGCAGTGGGACAGGACCCTACGAGCAGTACTTC.

Only a few counts were recorded for this clonotype. The gene calls are TRBV4-2 and TRBJ2-5; 7 positions agree with TRBD2. The germline V gene has CDR1 LGHNA and CDR2 YNFKEQ. This CDR3 region has 14 residues. V lost 4 bases, J lost 3 bases, and 5 bases stayed unmatched. CDR3 amino acids: CASSPGRGEETQYF. For the CDR3, the DNA is TGTGCCAGCAGCCCCGGACGGGGGGAAGAGACCCAGTACTTC.

The sample holds a few counts of this clonotype. The rearrangement links TRBV9 to TRBJ2-3, with D possibly TRBD2 on 6 matching bases. Trimming shortened V by 7 bases and J by 1 base, and 10 bases separated the two germline ends. The CDR3 length is 13 residues. Germline loops: CDR1 SGDLS, CDR2 YYNGEE. The CDR3 sequence is CASRGLRTDTQYF. The CDR3 DNA reads TGTGCCAGCCGAGGACTACGCACAGATACGCAGTATTTT.